This TCR beta chain was profiled in a study of T-cell memory formation after mild COVID-19. This clonotype has only a few counts. This CDR3 has 15 amino acids. V lost 0 bases and J 1 base, leaving 10 bases between the germline ends. Per the germline V gene, CDR1 is LNHNV and CDR2 is YYDKDF (reference sequence). TCRdb re-derived calls from the 5' RACE reads in MiXCR, one entry per CDR3 protein. This table holds a few hundred thousand distinct CDR3 sequences, 28% found once. Sequences were obtained from PBMCs or a T cell subset sorted from them (not recorded which). This receptor was obtained from an adult woman who had mild COVID-19 (a few samples of this study predate the infection). Cell type and time point are not known. V usage is TRBV15 and J usage is TRBJ2-7; tentative D call: TRBD1 (6 bases). CDR3 residues: CATSRERTVSYEQYF. The CDR3 bases are TGTGCCACCAGCAGAGAGCGGACAGTGTCCTACGAGCAGTACTTC.